This T cell receptor beta chain was identified during a study of blood T cells in healthy people across ages. Study results and caveats: Donor CMV status, an unknown factor, possibly confounded changes in expanded clonotypes.

Healthy Russian Caucasian donors spanned ages roughly 6 to 90 years. Per sample, extraction of total RNA gave at least 6 micrograms in every case. With regard to this clonotype: The antigen is undetermined.

The CDR3 runs to 15 residues. Germline values: CDR1 LGHNA, CDR2 YSLEER. The authors ran a second PCR of about 6 to 11 cycles using a sample-barcoded 5' primer and a J-beta primer mix. Every cDNA was tagged by a template-switch adaptor with 12 random nucleotides. TCRdb itself ran the 5' RACE reads through MiXCR, one entry per CDR3 protein. The sample lists 1.5 million to 2 million distinct CDR3 sequences, roughly 43% occurring once. This receptor was obtained from a human donor in good health. The sample comprised blood. The chain recombines TRBV4-3 with TRBJ2-4; TRBD1 matches at 12 bases. The DNA end favors TRBJ2-7, so the J call may be wrong. The CDR3 region is CASSQYGTGGSEQYF. CDR3 sequence (DNA): TGCGCCAGCAGCCAATATGGGACAGGGGGCTCCGAGCAGTACTTC.